The clone carrying this T cell receptor (beta chain) was recorded only once. Its antigen remains unknown. At the DNA level, this CDR3 is encoded by other sequences in the same sample as well. Naive CD8 cells lacked CD45RO and underwent positive selection for CCR7, leaving out terminally differentiated effector memory CD45RA+ cells. The data originate from a study of shared clonotypes between healthy human individuals. Assay execution proceeded at the deep level. Each sorted subset replicate got 200 ng genomic DNA, approximately 27,000 genomes. TCRdb keeps only in-frame clones here, not all; method: immunoSEQ multiplex PCR. The sample includes a few hundred thousand clones, roughly 96% of them seen just once. General study results and limits: What rarefaction showed was incomplete sorted-subset sequencing despite large depth. Estimated richness values were generally larger in naive subsets than in memory subsets.

This receptor was identified in a woman aged 25 to 39 in good health. Source material: naive CD8+ T cells sorted from blood.

The CDR3 loop reads CASSLGRDGYTF. For the CDR3, the DNA is TGTGCCAGCAGCTTAGGCAGGGATGGCTACACCTTC. The chain is built from TRBV7-9 and TRBJ1-2; possibly TRBD1 for D (5 bases). Germline CDR1 SEHNR, CDR2 FQNEAQ (reference sequence). The CDR3 contains 12 residues. The V end lost 1 base, the J end lost 6 bases, and 6 bases lay between the germline ends.